This T cell receptor (beta chain) was captured in a study of blood T cell repertoires in COVID-19 (dated by TCRdb to 2020 to 2021). The study in broad terms: Samples covering the acute and convalescent phases of COVID-19 were provided by collaborators in the United States, Italy and Spain. The prospective study material was composed of cDNA or gDNA derived from T cells, B-cell-depleted T cells, or PBMCs. Deeply sampled blood TCRbeta repertoires from subjects exposed to, actively infected with, or recovered from COVID-19 were included in the dataset. Samples came from the ongoing ImmuneRACE study (first 160 participants) plus 1,254 subjects from 6 global collaborators. The repertoires were released in a freely available public database intended as a resource for research on the immune response to SARS-CoV-2. Where available, HLA class I and class II types were taken from metadata supplied by the sample provider and were not determined by assay-based typing. A de-identified subject ID, COVID-19 status, age in years and sex were almost always included in the sample metadata.

CDR1 and CDR2, per the germline V gene (reference sequence), are DFQATT and SNEGSKA. The CDR3 sequence holds 15 residues, the cysteine and phenylalanine included. Only the CDR3 region is kept as DNA, spanning 45 bases read in frame from base 1. V is cut by 3 bases and J by 1 base, and the space between the germline ends is 14 bases. On this clone itself: What this receptor recognizes is not known. No base-level quality is on record; no much larger clone is a single base apart.

In the prospective study, participants were about 18 to 95 years old, resided in about two dozen geographic areas of the United States, and were enrolled through a virtual design. To assign participants to cohorts, the prospective study relied on clinical history that participants themselves reported in a screening survey and a study questionnaire. ImmuneRACE Cohort 3 recovered participants were defined by two consecutive negative NP/OP PCR tests, healthcare professional clearance, or symptom resolution. In the prospective study, mobile phlebotomists collected whole blood, serum and a nasopharyngeal or oropharyngeal swab from each participant. Participants in the prospective study had the option to provide additional blood draws and questionnaires over an approximately 2-month period. Before DNA extraction, blood samples from the prospective study were shipped at room temperature or frozen. Here is what the overall study found, with its caveats: How much clinical and demographic metadata was included differed by source and by participant, and the metadata was provided uncurated.

TCRbeta CDR3 regions were amplified from genomic DNA by means of the immunoSEQ Assay, a bias-controlled multiplex PCR. On the authors' methods: The number of nucleated cells in each sample was estimated by amplification of reference gene primers within the assay. To quantify the absolute abundance of each unique TCRbeta CDR3 rearrangement, sequence reads were collapsed and filtered. Productive Simpson clonality was computed per sample as the square root of Simpson's diversity index over productive rearrangements. TCRdb holds this immuneACCESS table with in-frame rearrangements only. Some clones are missing; in checked studies, unresolved V genes explain under half, and the rest has no known cause. The V and J calls and clone size were taken over from that table, and D and trimming were inferred from the DNA. The sample profile shows about 160,000 clones; 75% to 85% of them were found once. Jointly, the top ten make up roughly 3.4% of the sample.

Sequenced input: PBMCs or T cells enriched from blood (not recorded which). This chain is built from TRBV20-1 and TRBJ2-3; there is no confident call for the D gene. The source is an older woman who had recovered from COVID-19. In nucleotide form, the sequence is TGCAGTGCTAGTTCGGTCGCCCACGGCACAGATACGCAGTATTTT. Its translation is CSASSVAHGTDTQYF.